One sample yielded the 15 T cell receptor beta chains listed below, sequenced in a study of cytomegalovirus exposure and HLA in healthy donors. Primers included in the PCR were 60 Vbeta and 13 Jbeta primers. Libraries were prepared by immunoSEQ multiplex PCR; TCRdb keeps only in-frame clonotypes and omits some of them. The sample lists around 150,000 clones, approximately 78% occurring once. Sequencing was performed on PBMCs. Receptor source: a woman aged 25 to 39 in good health and CMV-seropositive.

This rearrangement joins TRBV14 to TRBJ2-2; D not resolved. The CDR3 length is 14 residues. Per germline, CDR1 SGHDN and CDR2 FVKESK. With 0 bases removed from V and 1 base from J, the gap between germline ends came to 3 bases. CDR3 protein: CASSQDLNTGELFF. The CDR3 DNA reads as TGTGCCAGCAGCCAAGATCTGAACACCGGGGAGCTGTTTTTT. The whole variable domain, filled in from reference TRBV14 and TRBJ2-2, reads EAGVTQFPSHSVIEKGQTVTLRCDPISGHDNLYWYRRVMGKEIKFLLHFVKESKQDESGMPNNRFLAERTGGTYSTLKVQPAELEDSGVYFCASSQDLNTGELFFGEGSRLTVL.

This rearrangement joins TRBV6-6 to TRBJ1-2; D ambiguous. The V and J ends lost 8 bases and 5 bases respectively, with 12 bases between them. The CDR3 totals 12 residues. Germline V lookup: CDR1 MNHNY, CDR2 SVGAGI (reference sequence). The CDR3 reads CASARSAYGYTF. CDR3 sequence (DNA): TGTGCCAGCGCGCGGTCAGCATATGGCTACACCTTC.

Notes on this clone: The identical CDR3 is also encoded by other nucleotide sequences in the sample. The gene calls are TRBV28 and TRBJ2-3; 7 nucleotides agree with TRBD2. With V trimmed by 3 bases and J by 3 bases, 0 bases remained unmatched. The germline V gene encodes CDR1 MDHEN and CDR2 SYDVKM. The CDR3 has 13 residues. This CDR3 is CASSLGGTDTQYF. CDR3 sequence (DNA): TGTGCCAGCAGTTTGGGGGGGACAGATACGCAGTATTTT. The full variable domain, its missing parts supplied by reference TRBV28 and TRBJ2-3, is DVKVTQSSRYLVKRTGEKVFLECVQDMDHENMFWYRQDPGLGLRLIYFSYDVKMKEKGDIPEGYSVSREKKERFSLILESASTNQTSMYLCASSLGGTDTQYFGPGTRLTVL.

The gene calls are TRBV19 and TRBJ2-5; D might be TRBD2 (6 bases). This CDR3 is built from 15 residues. V was trimmed by 5 bases and J by 2 bases, leaving 15 bases between them. CDR1 LNHDA and CDR2 SQIVND come from the germline V gene (reference sequence). DNA for the CDR3: TGTGCCAGTAGTTCAGGAGGGGACGGGCAAGAGACCCAGTACTTC. It is translated as CASSSGGDGQETQYF. Full variable domain (remainder filled in from reference TRBV19 and TRBJ2-5): DGGITQSPKYLFRKEGQNVTLSCEQNLNHDAMYWYRQDPGQGLRLIYYSQIVNDFQKGDIAEGYSVSREKKESFPLTVTSAQKNPTAFYLCASSSGGDGQETQYFGPGTRLLVL.

The chain has TRBV7-9 and TRBJ1-6, with D maybe TRBD1 (6 bases). CDR1 is SEHNR, CDR2 FQNEAQ, per germline (reference sequence). With 5 bases removed from V and 9 bases from J, the gap between germline ends came to 11 bases. The CDR3 length is 13 residues. CDR3 DNA: TGTGCCAGCAGCCCAGGACAGAGTTCACCCCTCCACTTT. It specifies CASSPGQSSPLHF. Variable domain in full (rest from reference TRBV7-9 and TRBJ1-6): DTGVSQNPRHKITKRGQNVTFRCDPISEHNRLYWYRQTLGQGPEFLTYFQNEAQLEKSRLLSDRFSAERPKGSFSTLEIQRTEQGDSAMYLCASSPGQSSPLHFGNGTRLTVT.

This clone was seen a handful of times. The chain uses TRBV7-3 and TRBJ2-1; TRBD2 matches at 7 bases. The CDR3 consists of 16 residues. Germline V gives CDR1 SGHTA, CDR2 FQGTGA. Unmatched junction bases numbered 12, after V lost 5 bases and J lost 5 bases. The CDR3 region is CASSRLATSENNEQFF. The CDR3 nucleotides read TGTGCCAGCAGCCGATTAGCAACTAGCGAAAACAATGAGCAGTTCTTC.

V gene TRBV9 combines with J gene TRBJ2-1; D is possibly TRBD1 (6 bases). The CDR3 extends over 12 amino acids. V was shortened by 3 bases and J by 12 bases, with 13 bases between the two germline ends. Germline values: CDR1 SGDLS, CDR2 YYNGEE. DNA of the CDR3: TGTGCCAGCAGCGCAGGGGACCGACGGCAGTTCTTC. Protein product: CASSAGDRRQFF.

V and J are TRBV9 and TRBJ2-2; 9 nucleotides match TRBD2. Germline trimming cut 0 bases from V and 6 bases from J; bases unmatched to any gene: 6. Germline values: CDR1 SGDLS, CDR2 YYNGEE. The CDR3 length is 16 residues. This CDR3 is CASSVVSGSLAGELFF. Here the CDR3 DNA reads TGTGCCAGCAGCGTAGTTAGCGGGAGCCTTGCCGGGGAGCTGTTTTTT.

This clone was counted once. This specimen includes other DNA sequences encoding the same CDR3. This chain joins TRBV5-4 and TRBJ1-2; no clear D gene. Per germline, CDR1 SGHNT and CDR2 YYREEE (reference sequence). Deletions cut 0 bases from V and 5 bases from J, with 11 bases between. CDR3 length: 14 amino acids. CDR3 in DNA: TGTGCCAGCAGCTTGGTCGGGGAGGGATATGGCTACACCTTC. Translating it yields CASSLVGEGYGYTF.

This clone has only one observation. This chain connects TRBV19 to TRBJ1-2; 10 nucleotides line up with TRBD1. CDR1 LNHDA and CDR2 SQIVND come from the germline V gene (reference sequence). The J segment lost 6 bases and the V segment lost 3 bases, leaving 7 bases of the junction unmatched. The CDR3 is 15 amino acids. In DNA, the CDR3 is TGTGCCAGTAGTATTCCGAGACAGGGGGCCAATGGCTACACCTTC. This translates into CASSIPRQGANGYTF.

This sequence joins TRBV4-2 and TRBJ1-4, with 9 bases matching TRBD1. There are 15 residues in the CDR3. J was trimmed by 8 bases and V by 1 base; bases with no gene match: 5. Germline assignment: CDR1 LGHNA and CDR2 YNFKEQ. The CDR3 region is CASSQGRDRAEKLFF. The DNA of the CDR3 is TGTGCCAGCAGCCAAGGAAGGGACAGGGCCGAAAAACTGTTTTTT.

The chain couples TRBV19 to TRBJ1-2; TRBD1 matches at 8 bases. The CDR3 is 12 residues long. Germline CDR1 and CDR2: LNHDA and SQIVND (reference sequence). J was trimmed by 6 bases and V by 6 bases; bases with no gene match: 3. The CDR3 protein is CASRAGGNGYTF. The CDR3 DNA reads TGTGCCAGTAGGGCAGGGGGCAATGGCTACACCTTC.

The chain combines TRBV10-3 with TRBJ2-2, with 13 bases fitting TRBD2. The CDR3 has 18 amino acids. CDR1 is ENHRY, CDR2 SYGVKD, per germline. The ends lost 3 bases at V and 0 bases at J; junction bases unmatched: 4. As DNA, the CDR3 is TGTGCCATCAGTGATCCACTAGCGGGGGGGCCGAACACCGGGGAGCTGTTTTTT. Protein product: CAISDPLAGGPNTGELFF.

In its sample, this clone ranks as medium-sized (0.01 to 0.1%). The chain links TRBV7-8 to TRBJ2-7, with TRBD1 matching 7 bases. CDR1 and CDR2 from the germline V gene are SGHVS and FQNEAQ. V lost 5 bases to trimming and J lost 2 bases; unmatched junction nucleotides: 3. This CDR3 contains 13 residues. The CDR3 DNA is TGTGCCAGCAGCGTCGGACAGGCCTACGAGCAGTACTTC. The encoded protein is CASSVGQAYEQYF.

The rearrangement uses TRBV6-1 and TRBJ2-7; 10 nucleotides agree with TRBD2. V shed 3 bases and J 4 bases; nucleotides not matched to a gene: 9. Germline values: CDR1 MNHNS, CDR2 SASEGT. CDR3 length: 16 residues. In nucleotides, the CDR3 is TGTGCCAGCAGTGACCCTTCAGCGGGGGGGCCTTACGAGCAGTACTTC. Residues: CASSDPSAGGPYEQYF.